Following are 10 T cell receptor beta chains from one sample sequenced in a study of blood T cell repertoires in COVID-19. Here immunoSEQ multiplex PCR was the method, and the copy in TCRdb shows in-frame clones only, minus some. This sample yields about 140,000 clones, of which approximately 90% are seen a single time; 11% belongs to the top ten. The sequencing input was peripheral blood. The receptors come from a woman older than 75 with acute or convalescent COVID-19.

This chain links TRBV2 with TRBJ1-5, with D unresolved. The CDR3 has 14 residues. The germline V gene has CDR1 SNHLY and CDR2 FYNNEI. V shed 6 bases and J shed 7 bases, with 16 bases lying between them. CDR3 residues: CASRSEGFNQPQHF. DNA for the CDR3: TGTGCCAGCAGGTCAGAGGGCTTTAACCAGCCCCAGCATTTT.

The J gene is TRBJ2-5, the V gene TRBV6-5; 9 bases align to TRBD2. Germline V lookup: CDR1 MNHEY, CDR2 SVGAGI. The CDR3 loop spans 16 amino acids. Germline trimming cut 0 bases from V and 2 bases from J; bases unmatched to any gene: 4. The CDR3 sequence is CASSYSTSGGQETQYF. CDR3 nucleotide sequence: TGTGCCAGCAGTTACTCGACTAGCGGCGGTCAAGAGACCCAGTACTTC.

The rearrangement uses TRBV7-2 and TRBJ1-2; D perhaps matches TRBD1 (6 bases). Germline lookup yields CDR1 SGHTA and CDR2 FQGNSA. The CDR3 is 16 amino acids. Trimming took 4 bases from V and 4 from J, leaving 19 bases between them. The CDR3 coding sequence is TGTGCCAGCAGCTATCCCGGACAGAGCCAAATCTATGGCTACACCTTC. It codes for CASSYPGQSQIYGYTF.

The chain joins TRBV30 to TRBJ1-3; D is ambiguous. The V end was cut by 2 bases, the J end by 2 bases, with 10 bases between. The length of the CDR3 is 14 residues. Germline values: CDR1 GTSNPN, CDR2 SVGIG (reference sequence). The CDR3 region has the DNA TGTGCCTGGAGTTCGGGGAATGCTGGAAACACCATATATTTT. Translation: CAWSSGNAGNTIYF.

The rearrangement joins TRBV6-2 or TRBV6-3 to TRBJ1-2; TRBD1 agrees at 8 bases. CDR3 length: 17 residues. J lost 0 bases, V lost 5 bases, and 11 bases had no gene match. The germline CDR1 and CDR2 sequences are MNHEY and SVGEGT. CDR3 loop: CASSNGQGTIANYGYTF. Here the CDR3 DNA reads TGTGCCAGCAGTAACGGACAGGGAACGATAGCTAACTATGGCTACACCTTC.

The chain employs TRBV2 and TRBJ1-6; no firm D call. V dropped 7 bases and J dropped 0 bases, with 4 bases sitting between them. CDR3 length: 13 amino acids. Germline V gene data show CDR1 as SNHLY and CDR2 as FYNNEI. The CDR3 DNA reads TGTGCCAGCACTGTCTCCTATAATTCACCCCTCCACTTT. Protein: CASTVSYNSPLHF.

The rearrangement links TRBV18 to TRBJ2-7; 7 positions match TRBD1. V trimming: 3 bases; J trimming: 4 bases; junction bases outside the gene matches: 6. CDR1 KGHSH and CDR2 LQKENI come from the germline V gene. The CDR3 extends over 14 amino acids. The CDR3: CASSPTGQTYEQYF. The CDR3 coding sequence is TGTGCCAGCTCACCTACGGGACAGACTTACGAGCAGTACTTC.

The chain links TRBV5-1 to TRBJ1-1; D is possibly TRBD1 (6 bases). Looked up from germline, CDR1 is SGHRS and CDR2 is YFSETQ. V lost 0 bases and J lost 1, with 13 bases in between. The CDR3 length is 16 residues. CDR3 protein: CASSLGGRTANTEAFF. In DNA form, the CDR3 reads TGCGCCAGCAGCTTGGGGGGTCGGACAGCGAACACTGAAGCTTTCTTT. The full variable domain, with the rest looked up from reference TRBV5-1 and TRBJ1-1, is KAGVTQTPRYLIKTRGQQVTLSCSPISGHRSVSWYQQTPGQGLQFLFEYFSETQRNKGNFPGRFSGRQFSNSRSEMNVSTLELGDSALYLCASSLGGRTANTEAFFGQGTRLTVV.

The chain is built from TRBV2 and TRBJ2-1; a possible D gene is TRBD2 (6 bases). Per germline, CDR1 SNHLY and CDR2 FYNNEI. The CDR3 consists of 16 residues. V lost 6 bases to trimming and J lost 3 bases, with 18 bases between them. CDR3 sequence reads: CASRGGRTGDYNEQFF. CDR3 nucleotide sequence: TGTGCCAGCAGGGGGGGACGGACGGGCGACTACAATGAGCAGTTCTTC.

Written as DNA, the CDR3 is TGTGCCAGCAGCTTCCCCGGGGGAGAAGGCTATGGCTACACCTTC. As protein: CASSFPGGEGYGYTF. The V and J genes are TRBV7-9 and TRBJ1-2; TRBD1 is a possible D gene (5 bases). With 3 bases removed from V and 4 bases from J, the gap between germline ends came to 15 bases. The germline V gene has CDR1 SEHNR and CDR2 FQNEAQ (reference sequence). CDR3 length: 15 residues.